Presented here are 29 T cell receptor beta chains from one specimen sequenced in a study of blood T cell repertoires in COVID-19. The repertoire was sequenced with immunoSEQ multiplex PCR; TCRdb's copy has only in-frame clones and lacks some. This table has 65,000 to 85,000 clones, 91% appearing once. The sequenced sample was peripheral blood. Every receptor here comes from a human donor in a cohort sampled during active COVID-19.

This clone appeared once. V gene TRBV11-3 combines with J gene TRBJ2-3; maybe TRBD2 (7 bases). V was clipped by 5 bases and J by 1 base, with 19 bases between them. CDR1 and CDR2 from the germline V gene are SGHNT and YENEEA. The CDR3 has 17 residues. The CDR3 coding sequence is TGTGCCAGCAGCAGCGGGACACCGGGAAGGGGCACAGATACGCAGTATTTT. It yields the protein CASSSGTPGRGTDTQYF.

This rearrangement joins TRBV6-5 to TRBJ1-2, with 8 bases fitting TRBD1. This CDR3 has 15 amino acids. Germline loops: CDR1 MNHEY, CDR2 SVGAGI. J was trimmed by 4 bases and V by 7 bases; bases with no gene match: 11. CDR3 coding DNA: TGTGCCAGCACGCGGGCAGGGGGCTCAGGCTATGGCTACACCTTC. Translated: CASTRAGGSGYGYTF.

The chain recombines TRBV6-6 with TRBJ1-2; D is perhaps TRBD1 (5 bases). The V and J ends lost 5 bases and 6 bases respectively, with 13 bases between them. CDR1 is MNHNY and CDR2 is SVGAGI in the germline V gene (reference sequence). The CDR3 length is 13 residues. CDR3 in DNA: TGTGCCAGCAGTGACACAGGAAGAAATGGCTACACCTTC. It is translated as CASSDTGRNGYTF.

This chain connects TRBV14 to TRBJ2-7; TRBD2 agrees at 10 bases. Germline V CDR1 and CDR2: SGHDN, FVKESK. CDR3 length: 14 amino acids. Trimming at V came to 4 bases and at J to 3 bases, leaving 3 bases not matched to a gene. CDR3 DNA sequence: TGTGCCAGCAGCCCTCGGACTAGCGGCTACGAGCAGTACTTC. This translates into CASSPRTSGYEQYF.

This chain connects TRBV10-1 to TRBJ2-3; D might be TRBD2 (5 bases). Trimming removed 2 bases from V and 4 bases from J, with 10 bases in between. CDR3 length: 14 amino acids. CDR1 and CDR2 from the germline V gene are WNHNN and SYGVQD (reference sequence). CDR3 residues: CASSERLAADTQYF. The CDR3, as DNA: TGCGCCAGCAGTGAGAGGCTAGCTGCAGATACGCAGTATTTT.

The chain couples TRBV6-6 to TRBJ2-7, with D possibly being TRBD1 (6 bases). V dropped 5 bases and J dropped 3 bases, with 17 bases sitting between them. CDR1 and CDR2 (germline): MNHNY, SVGAGI (reference sequence). CDR3 length equals 15 residues. DNA of the CDR3: TGTGCCAGCAGTAGGGAGACAGGTGGGATCTACGAGCAGTACTTC. It translates to CASSRETGGIYEQYF.

This clone was picked up one time. V usage is TRBV19 and J usage is TRBJ2-4; 8 nucleotides line up with TRBD1. CDR1 LNHDA and CDR2 SQIVND come from the germline V gene (reference sequence). V dropped 5 bases and J dropped 5; count of bases not matched to a gene: 11. This CDR3 comprises 16 residues. DNA for the CDR3: TGTGCCAGTAGTGGTAGAGGGACAGGCATGGAAAACATTCAGTACTTC. Translating gives CASSGRGTGMENIQYF.

This chain uses TRBV7-6 with TRBJ2-3, with no clear D. Germline assignment: CDR1 SGHVS and CDR2 FNYEAQ. This CDR3 contains 16 residues. V lost 5 bases and J lost 3, with 18 bases in between. The CDR3 loop is CASSPATNMWTDTQYF. Here the CDR3 DNA reads TGTGCCAGCAGCCCAGCGACGAACATGTGGACAGATACGCAGTATTTT.

Comments on this clone: Other nucleotide sequences from this sample produce the same CDR3. The gene calls are TRBV4-3 and TRBJ1-5, with D possibly being TRBD1 (5 bases). The germline gives CDR1 LGHNA, CDR2 YSLEER. Trimming took 0 bases from V and 0 from J, leaving 9 bases between them. The CDR3 totals 16 residues. CDR3 sequence (DNA): TGCGCCAGCAGCCAAGACAGGGACTATAGCAATCAGCCCCAGCATTTT. Translation gives CASSQDRDYSNQPQHF.

The gene calls are TRBV5-4 and TRBJ2-7; D is unclear. Germline CDR1 is SGHNT and CDR2 is YYREEE (reference sequence). The CDR3 consists of 14 residues. V was clipped by 0 bases and J by 2 bases, with 9 bases between them. DNA for the CDR3: TGTGCCAGCAGCTTGGGCCAGAGGACCTACGAGCAGTACTTC. Its translation: CASSLGQRTYEQYF.

This clone was seen more than once but under ten times. The chain links TRBV4-2 to TRBJ2-2; D possibly corresponds to TRBD1 (5 bases). The V and J ends lost 1 base and 1 base respectively, with 7 bases between them. CDR1 and CDR2 (germline): LGHNA, YNFKEQ. This CDR3 has 15 residues. CDR3 protein: CASSQGRGNTGELFF. CDR3 in DNA: TGTGCCAGCAGCCAAGGAAGGGGGAACACCGGGGAGCTGTTTTTT.

This chain links TRBV5-8 with TRBJ2-1, with a tentative D call TRBD1 (7 bases). Trimming took 4 bases from V and 0 from J, leaving 11 bases between them. Looked up from germline, CDR1 is SGHTS and CDR2 is YDEGEE. This CDR3 spans 15 amino acids. CDR3 in amino acids: CASSLQGGSYNEQFF. The CDR3 coding sequence is TGTGCCAGCAGCCTTCAGGGGGGCTCCTACAATGAGCAGTTCTTC.

The chain joins TRBV6-6 to TRBJ2-5; 8 bases agree with TRBD2. The CDR3 is made up of 15 amino acids. Germline CDR1 is MNHNY and CDR2 is SVGAGI (reference sequence). Losses at the gene ends were 5 bases for V and 4 bases for J; bases not matched to a gene: 9. The CDR3 bases are TGTGCCAGCAGTATAACGCGGGGGGCGAGAGAGACCCAGTACTTC. Translating it yields CASSITRGARETQYF.

The chain has TRBV7-2 and TRBJ2-7; possibly TRBD2 for D (5 bases). Trimming cost V 5 bases and J 5 bases, with 13 bases left between them. The CDR3 has 13 residues. From germline, CDR1 is SGHTA and CDR2 FQGNSA. In nucleotides, the CDR3 is TGTGCCAGCAGCATACTAGTTTCCCACGAGCAGTACTTC. Encoded protein: CASSILVSHEQYF.

This clone has just one count. The chain has TRBV9 and TRBJ1-4; D not certain. Germline CDR1 reads SGDLS; CDR2 reads YYNGEE. Trimming removed 4 bases at V and 5 bases at J, with 18 bases between. The CDR3 covers 16 residues. CDR3 residues: CASSPDTPPGNEKLFF. The CDR3 region has the DNA TGTGCCAGCAGCCCCGACACACCACCAGGCAATGAAAAACTGTTTTTT.

The rearrangement links TRBV13 to TRBJ2-1, with TRBD1 matching 9 bases. The CDR3 has 14 amino acids. CDR1 is PRHDT, CDR2 FYEKMQ, per germline (reference sequence). Losses at the gene ends were 5 bases for V and 5 bases for J; bases not matched to a gene: 4. CDR3 in amino acids: CASSTRQGDNEQFF. The CDR3 DNA is TGTGCCAGCAGCACAAGACAGGGGGACAATGAGCAGTTCTTC.

This chain links TRBV19 with TRBJ2-1, with TRBD2 identical over 7 bases. Unmatched junction bases numbered 9, after V lost 7 bases and J lost 9 bases. The CDR3 is made up of 13 amino acids. From germline, CDR1 is LNHDA and CDR2 SQIVND (reference sequence). The CDR3 spells CASNHLGRGEQFF. The CDR3 nucleotides read TGTGCCAGTAACCACCTGGGGAGGGGTGAGCAGTTCTTC.

This clone has more than one count but fewer than ten. The rearrangement joins TRBV5-1 to TRBJ1-2, with D hard to call. This CDR3 comprises 15 residues. Germline CDR1 and CDR2: SGHRS and YFSETQ. Trimming removed 1 base from V and 8 bases from J, with 18 bases in between. CDR3 sequence (DNA): TGCGCCAGCAGCTTGAATCGAGGGTTCAAGAACGGCTACACCTTC. Its protein product is CASSLNRGFKNGYTF.

This clone was detected only once. The rearrangement uses TRBV5-1 and TRBJ1-2; D is possibly TRBD1 (6 bases). CDR1 and CDR2 from the germline V gene are SGHRS and YFSETQ. The CDR3 is 15 amino acids. The ends were cut back, 4 bases at V and 7 bases at J, with 20 bases in the middle. CDR3 in amino acids: CASSPGQGPSSGYTF. The CDR3 DNA is TGCGCCAGCAGCCCGGGGCAGGGGCCTTCCAGTGGCTACACCTTC.

J is TRBJ2-5 and V is TRBV7-2; D possibly corresponds to TRBD2 (5 bases). This CDR3 comprises 15 residues. Germline V gene lookup returns CDR1 SGHTA and CDR2 FQGNSA. V lost 1 base and J lost 2, with 11 bases in between. CDR3 nucleotides: TGTGCCAGCAGCTTAGGCCCGACGGGGCAAGAGACCCAGTACTTC. This gives the protein CASSLGPTGQETQYF.

This chain links TRBV3-1 (or the pseudogene TRBV3-2) with TRBJ1-3, with D perhaps TRBD1 (6 bases). Trimming took 4 bases from V and 4 from J, leaving 11 bases between them. Germline CDR1 and CDR2: LGHDT and YNNKEL (reference sequence). The CDR3 has 14 amino acids. Written as DNA, the CDR3 is TGTGCCAGCAGCCCCCCCGGACAGGGAAACACCATATATTTT. It yields the protein CASSPPGQGNTIYF.

V and J are TRBV6-2 or TRBV6-3 and TRBJ1-6; D perhaps matches TRBD1 (6 bases). Germline V lookup: CDR1 MNHEY, CDR2 SVGEGT. CDR3 length: 15 amino acids. Trimming pared 2 bases from V and 7 bases from J, leaving 12 bases between. Here the CDR3 reads CASSYRGIFNSPLHF. CDR3 DNA: TGTGCCAGCAGTTACAGGGGGATCTTCAATTCACCCCTCCACTTT.

This clone was counted between two and nine times. J is TRBJ1-6 and V is TRBV9; the D is unclear. Germline values: CDR1 SGDLS, CDR2 YYNGEE. The CDR3 sequence is 13 residues long. The V gene lost 3 bases and the J gene lost 6 bases, with 7 bases spanning the gap. The CDR3 region has the DNA TGTGCCAGCAGCGGGAGAGTTAATTCACCCCTCCACTTT. Protein product: CASSGRVNSPLHF.

The V gene is TRBV18, the J gene TRBJ2-7, with 10 bases that match TRBD2. Losses at the gene ends were 5 bases for V and 5 bases for J; bases not matched to a gene: 6. CDR1 is KGHSH, CDR2 LQKENI, per germline. CDR3 length equals 14 residues. CDR3 coding DNA: TGTGCCAGCTCAAGTAGCGGGGGGAGTAACGAGCAGTACTTC. This sequence encodes CASSSSGGSNEQYF.

The chain links TRBV5-6 to TRBJ1-3; no firm D call. The V end lost 1 base, the J end lost 0 bases, and 8 bases lay between the germline ends. CDR1 and CDR2 from the germline V gene are SGHDT and YYEEEE. This CDR3 comprises 15 residues. The CDR3 spells CASSLRPDSGNTIYF. The CDR3, as DNA: TGTGCCAGCAGCTTGCGTCCAGACTCTGGAAACACCATATATTTT.

This clone appeared once. The chain's CDR3 is CASSRDRASNQPQHF. The CDR3 region has the DNA TGTGCCAGCAGCCGGGACAGGGCCTCCAATCAGCCCCAGCATTTT. V gene TRBV5-8 combines with J gene TRBJ1-5; 9 positions match TRBD1. CDR1 is SGHTS, CDR2 YDEGEE, per germline. The CDR3 runs 15 residues. Losses at the gene ends were 4 bases for V and 3 bases for J; bases not matched to a gene: 5.

The J gene is TRBJ2-2, the V gene TRBV27, with D tentatively TRBD2 (6 bases). Germline assignment: CDR1 MNHEY and CDR2 SMNVEV (reference sequence). CDR3 length: 17 amino acids. Trimming shortened V by 5 bases and J by 1 base, and 17 bases separated the two germline ends. The CDR3 DNA sequence: TGTGCCAGCAGTCCCCGGAGGCTAGCGATGAACACCGGGGAGCTGTTTTTT. Residues: CASSPRRLAMNTGELFF.

This clone has only one observation. The gene calls are TRBV5-1 and TRBJ2-7; the match to TRBD1 covers 9 bases. Germline values: CDR1 SGHRS, CDR2 YFSETQ. The CDR3 totals 14 residues. V shed 3 bases, J shed 3 bases, and the junction held 4 bases outside the gene matches. The CDR3 bases are TGCGCCAGCAGCTCGCTGACAGGGGGCTACGAGCAGTACTTC. It encodes CASSSLTGGYEQYF.

This chain uses TRBV6-2 or TRBV6-3 with TRBJ2-3; weak D call: TRBD1 (6 bases). Germline V gene data show CDR1 as MNHEY and CDR2 as SVGEGT. CDR3 size: 15 residues. Trimming took off 4 bases at V and 0 bases at J, with 11 bases between the two ends. CDR3 bases: TGTGCCAGCAGTTCCCTACAGGGTAGCACAGATACGCAGTATTTT. This gives the protein CASSSLQGSTDTQYF.